This TCR beta chain stems from a study of blood T cell repertoires in COVID-19. Germline lookup yields CDR1 MNHEY and CDR2 SVGAGI. CDR3 length equals 16 residues. Trimming took 2 bases from V and 2 from J, leaving 14 bases between them. This table comes from immunoSEQ multiplex PCR, and its TCRdb copy is limited to in-frame clones, with some not included. This sample has fewer than 250,000 clones; about 82% occur once, and the top ten carry about 9.4%. The TCR originated in a woman of 80 years or more with acute or convalescent COVID-19. This sequence joins TRBV6-5 and TRBJ2-3, with a weak D call TRBD2 (6 bases). The sequencing input was peripheral blood. The CDR3 nucleotides are TGTGCCAGCAGTTACCGGGGGTGGGGAAACACAGATACGCAGTATTTT. It specifies CASSYRGWGNTDTQYF.